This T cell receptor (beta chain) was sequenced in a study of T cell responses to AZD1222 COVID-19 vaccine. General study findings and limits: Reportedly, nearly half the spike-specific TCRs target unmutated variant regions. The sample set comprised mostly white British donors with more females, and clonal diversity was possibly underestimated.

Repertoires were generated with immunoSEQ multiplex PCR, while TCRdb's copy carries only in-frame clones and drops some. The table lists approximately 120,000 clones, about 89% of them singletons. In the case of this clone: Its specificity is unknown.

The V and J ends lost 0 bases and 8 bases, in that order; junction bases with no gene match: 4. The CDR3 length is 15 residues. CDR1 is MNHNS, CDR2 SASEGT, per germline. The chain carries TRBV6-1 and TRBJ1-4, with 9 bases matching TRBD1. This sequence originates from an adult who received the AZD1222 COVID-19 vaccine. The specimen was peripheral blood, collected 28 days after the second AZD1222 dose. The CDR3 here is CASSEAYRGQEKLFF. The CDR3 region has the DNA TGTGCCAGCAGTGAAGCGTACAGGGGGCAAGAAAAACTGTTTTTT.